A selection of T cell receptor beta chains follows, all from one sample in a study of blood T cell repertoires in COVID-19. The protocol was immunoSEQ multiplex PCR, while the TCRdb copy is restricted to in-frame clones and leaves out a portion. The sample lists 450,000 to 500,000 clones, 70% to 90% seen once, with 3% to 4% in the top ten. The sample comprised peripheral blood. The receptor set was obtained from a human donor in a cohort sampled during active COVID-19. Each CDR3 is given with its conserved first and last residue. Each record gives: J gene, clone size, D gene, V gene, CDR3 DNA, CDR3 protein. A D gene is named only where the DNA matches it firmly. The size field is filled for only some rows; it gives once, few, many or a size class.

TRBJ1-4	.	TRBD1	TRBV3-1/TRBV3-2	TGTGCCAGCAGCCAAATCACAGGGGTCGGTGAAAAACTGTTTTTT	CASSQITGVGEKLFF
TRBJ2-7	.	TRBD1	TRBV7-8	TGTGCCAGCAGCCACGGACAGGGTTCCTCCTACGAGCAGTACTTC	CASSHGQGSSYEQYF
TRBJ2-5	.	.	TRBV3-1/TRBV3-2	TGTGCCAGCAGCCCCGCGGTTGGCGGGACCCAGTACTTC	CASSPAVGGTQYF
TRBJ1-2	.	TRBD1	TRBV19	TGTGCCAGTAGTATTTGGGGACAGCGGATTAACTATGGCTACACCTTC	CASSIWGQRINYGYTF
TRBJ1-1	.	TRBD1	TRBV19	TGTGCCAGTACCCCAGCGAGGGGGCGGACTGAAGCTTTCTTT	CASTPARGRTEAFF
TRBJ1-2	.	.	TRBV20-1	TGCAGTGCTAGTTCCACCGGGACACGCTATGGCTACACCTTC	CSASSTGTRYGYTF
TRBJ1-5	few	TRBD1	TRBV6-2/TRBV6-3	TGTGCCAGCAGCTTAACCCTTGGGACAGGGGTAGAGTATAGCAATCAGCCCCAGCATTTT	CASSLTLGTGVEYSNQPQHF
TRBJ1-1	.	.	TRBV6-1	TGTGCCAGCAGTTGGGACTTAACGGTGGGCACTGAAGCTTTCTTT	CASSWDLTVGTEAFF
TRBJ2-7	.	.	TRBV15	TGTGCCACCAGCAGAGGTTGGACTGGTCGGAACGAGCAGTACTTC	CATSRGWTGRNEQYF
TRBJ1-2	few	.	TRBV11-2	TGTGCCAGCAGTAAGGGGATTCTTGGCTATGGCTACACCTTC	CASSKGILGYGYTF
TRBJ2-7	few	TRBD2	TRBV11-2	TGTGCCAGCGGGATACTAGCGGGCCGAATCTACGAGCAGTACTTC	CASGILAGRIYEQYF
TRBJ1-1	.	.	TRBV10-3	TGTGCCATCAGGGGACATCAGAACACTGAAGCTTTCTTT	CAIRGHQNTEAFF
TRBJ2-5	.	TRBD2	TRBV19	TGTGCCAGTAGAGGACTAGGCCAAGAGACCCAGTACTTC	CASRGLGQETQYF
TRBJ2-4	.	TRBD1	TRBV7-2	TGTGCCAGCAGCGCCCAGGGGGCGGGAGCCAAAAACATTCAGTACTTC	CASSAQGAGAKNIQYF
TRBJ1-1	.	.	TRBV5-4	TGTGCCAGCAGCTCCCGGGGGGCGGGGCGCGGTGAAGCTTTCTTT	CASSSRGAGRGEAFF
TRBJ2-5	.	TRBD1	TRBV3-1/TRBV3-2	TGTGCCAGCAGCCAAGATGTCGCAGGGACAGGGGCCCAGTACTTC	CASSQDVAGTGAQYF
TRBJ1-4	.	TRBD1	TRBV30	TGTGCCTGGAGACCCGGGACAGGGGAAAAACTGTTTTTT	CAWRPGTGEKLFF
TRBJ1-5	.	.	TRBV28	TGTGCCAGCAGTTTCCGAAGACTTTATGGCAATCAGCCCCAGCATTTT	CASSFRRLYGNQPQHF
TRBJ2-3	.	TRBD2	TRBV4-3	TGCGCCAGCAGCGAACTAGCGGGAGATACGCAGTATTTT	CASSELAGDTQYF
TRBJ2-3	.	.	TRBV7-9	TGTGCCAGCAGCCCCCTAAGTGCCACAGATACGCAGTATTTT	CASSPLSATDTQYF
TRBJ2-7	.	TRBD1	TRBV4-1	TGCGCCAGCAGCCCGGGGATCGGGACAGAGTATTACGAGCAGTACTTC	CASSPGIGTEYYEQYF
TRBJ1-5	few	.	TRBV3-1/TRBV3-2	TGTGCCAGCAGCCAAGTTGGCCGCAATCAGCCCCAGCATTTT	CASSQVGRNQPQHF
TRBJ2-2	few	.	TRBV27	TGTGCCAGCAGTCCCCCCGGCAGGTTGGCGATAACCGGGGAGCTGTTTTTT	CASSPPGRLAITGELFF
TRBJ2-3	.	TRBD2	TRBV30	TGTGCCTGGATCTTAGCGGGAGGGCTTGCAGATACGCAGTATTTT	CAWILAGGLADTQYF
TRBJ2-1	.	TRBD2	TRBV7-9	TGTGCCAGCAGCCCGAGGGACTACTACAATGAGCAGTTCTTC	CASSPRDYYNEQFF
TRBJ2-3	.	.	TRBV9	TGTGCCAGCAGCGTAGCTCCCCTTCCCACAGATACGCAGTATTTT	CASSVAPLPTDTQYF
TRBJ2-1	once	TRBD2	TRBV3-1/TRBV3-2	TGTGCCAGCAGAAGGACTAGCGGGAATGAGCAGTTCTTC	CASRRTSGNEQFF
TRBJ2-5	.	.	TRBV7-6	TGTGCCAGCAGCTCGACAGGCCCCGATTTTCAAGAGACCCAGTACTTC	CASSSTGPDFQETQYF
TRBJ2-3	.	TRBD2	TRBV30	TGTGCCTGGAGTCTGGCGGGAGGGACAGATACGCAGTATTTT	CAWSLAGGTDTQYF
TRBJ2-6	.	.	TRBV29-1	TGCAGCGTTTATCAGGGATCTGGGGCCAACGTCCTGACTTTC	CSVYQGSGANVLTF
TRBJ2-5	.	TRBD2	TRBV4-3	TGCGCCAGCAGTCCTAGCGGGAACCAAGAGACCCAGTACTTC	CASSPSGNQETQYF
TRBJ1-1	.	.	TRBV11-2	TGTGCCAGCACCGGCCAGGGGAACACTGAAGCTTTCTTT	CASTGQGNTEAFF
TRBJ2-1	.	TRBD2	TRBV6-5	TGTGCCAGCAGTAAACTAGCGGGCAATGAGCAGTTCTTC	CASSKLAGNEQFF
TRBJ2-4	.	.	TRBV11-1	TGTGCCAGCAGCTTAGACGACGGACTCAAAAACATTCAGTACTTC	CASSLDDGLKNIQYF
TRBJ2-7	.	.	TRBV28	TGTGCCAGCAGTTTAGACACCACCTACGAGCAGTACTTC	CASSLDTTYEQYF
TRBJ2-7	.	.	TRBV18	TGTGCCAGCTCACCCGGGACAACGATCTACGAGCAGTACTTC	CASSPGTTIYEQYF